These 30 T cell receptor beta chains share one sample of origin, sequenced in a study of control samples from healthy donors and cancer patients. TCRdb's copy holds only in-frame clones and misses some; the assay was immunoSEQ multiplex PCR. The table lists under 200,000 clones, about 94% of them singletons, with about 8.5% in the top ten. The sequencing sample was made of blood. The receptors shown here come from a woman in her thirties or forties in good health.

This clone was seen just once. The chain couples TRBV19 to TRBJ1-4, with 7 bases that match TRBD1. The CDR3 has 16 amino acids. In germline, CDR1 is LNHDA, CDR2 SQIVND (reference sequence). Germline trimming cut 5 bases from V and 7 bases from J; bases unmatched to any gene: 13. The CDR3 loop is CASSPSTGARGEKLFF. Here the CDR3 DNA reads TGTGCCAGTAGTCCGTCAACAGGGGCGCGGGGTGAAAAACTGTTTTTT.

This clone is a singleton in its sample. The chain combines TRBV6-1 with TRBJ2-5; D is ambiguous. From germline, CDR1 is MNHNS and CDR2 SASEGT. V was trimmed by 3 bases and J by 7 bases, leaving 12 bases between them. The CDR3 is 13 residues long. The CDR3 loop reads CASSDVGYGTQYF. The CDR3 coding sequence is TGTGCCAGCAGTGATGTGGGCTACGGGACCCAGTACTTC.

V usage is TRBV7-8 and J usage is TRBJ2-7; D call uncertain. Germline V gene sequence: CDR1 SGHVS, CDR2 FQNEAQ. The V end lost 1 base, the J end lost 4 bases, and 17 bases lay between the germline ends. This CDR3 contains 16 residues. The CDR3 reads CASSLGHADGLYEQYF. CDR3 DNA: TGTGCCAGCAGCTTAGGTCACGCAGACGGGCTTTACGAGCAGTACTTC.

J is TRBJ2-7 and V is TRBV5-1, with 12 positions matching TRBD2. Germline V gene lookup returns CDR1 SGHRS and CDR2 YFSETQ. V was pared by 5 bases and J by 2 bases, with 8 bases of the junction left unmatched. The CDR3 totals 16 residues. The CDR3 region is CASRPSGRAGTYEQYF. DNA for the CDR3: TGCGCCAGCAGACCTAGCGGGAGGGCCGGGACCTACGAGCAGTACTTC.

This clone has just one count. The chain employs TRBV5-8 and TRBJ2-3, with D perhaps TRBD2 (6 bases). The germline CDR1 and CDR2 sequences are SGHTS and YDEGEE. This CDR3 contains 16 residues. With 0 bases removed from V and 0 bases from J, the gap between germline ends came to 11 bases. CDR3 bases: TGTGCCAGCAGCTTGGAAGGGAGGTCAAGCACAGATACGCAGTATTTT. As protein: CASSLEGRSSTDTQYF.

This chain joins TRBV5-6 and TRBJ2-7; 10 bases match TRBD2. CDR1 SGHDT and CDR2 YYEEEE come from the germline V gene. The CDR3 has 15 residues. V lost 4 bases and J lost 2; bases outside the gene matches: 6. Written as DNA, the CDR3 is TGTGCCAGCAGCAGAACTAGCGGGGCAACCTACGAGCAGTACTTC. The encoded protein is CASSRTSGATYEQYF.

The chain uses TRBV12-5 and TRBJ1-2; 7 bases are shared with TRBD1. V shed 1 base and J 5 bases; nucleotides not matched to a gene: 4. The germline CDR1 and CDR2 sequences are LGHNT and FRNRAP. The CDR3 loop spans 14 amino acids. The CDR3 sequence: CASGLGTGLYGYTF. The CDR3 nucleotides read TGTGCTAGTGGTTTGGGGACAGGATTATATGGCTACACCTTC. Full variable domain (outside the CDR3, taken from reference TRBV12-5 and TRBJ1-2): DARVTQTPRHKVTEMGQEVTMRCQPILGHNTVFWYRQTMMQGLELLAYFRNRAPLDDSGMPKDRFSAEMPDATLATLKIQPSEPRDSAVYFCASGLGTGLYGYTFGSGTRLTVV.

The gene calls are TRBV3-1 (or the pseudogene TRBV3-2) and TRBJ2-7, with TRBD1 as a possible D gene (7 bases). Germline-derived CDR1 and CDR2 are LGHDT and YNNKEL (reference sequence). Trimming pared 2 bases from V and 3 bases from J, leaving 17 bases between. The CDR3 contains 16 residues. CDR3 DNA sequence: TGTGCCAGCAGCCAACTTCGGTCAGGGGGGCTCTACGAGCAGTACTTC. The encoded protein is CASSQLRSGGLYEQYF.

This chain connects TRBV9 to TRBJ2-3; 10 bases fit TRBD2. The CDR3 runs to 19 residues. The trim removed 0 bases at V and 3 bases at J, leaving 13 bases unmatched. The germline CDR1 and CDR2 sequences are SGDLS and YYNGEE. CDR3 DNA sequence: TGTGCCAGCAGCGTAGGCCTAGCGGGAGTTAGGTTGCGGACAGATACGCAGTATTTT. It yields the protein CASSVGLAGVRLRTDTQYF.

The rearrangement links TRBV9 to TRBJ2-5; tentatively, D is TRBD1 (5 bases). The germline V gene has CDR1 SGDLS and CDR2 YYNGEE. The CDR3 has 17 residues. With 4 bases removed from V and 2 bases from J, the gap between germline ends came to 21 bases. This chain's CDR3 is CASSPRSAQVPQETQYF. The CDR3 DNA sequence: TGTGCCAGCAGCCCCCGGTCGGCACAGGTGCCACAAGAGACCCAGTACTTC.

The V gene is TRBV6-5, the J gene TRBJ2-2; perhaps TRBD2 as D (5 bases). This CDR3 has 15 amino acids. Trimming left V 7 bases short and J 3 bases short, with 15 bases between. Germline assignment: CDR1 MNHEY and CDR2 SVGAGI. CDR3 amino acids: CASKREAADTGELFF. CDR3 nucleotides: TGTGCCAGCAAGAGGGAAGCTGCTGACACCGGGGAGCTGTTTTTT.

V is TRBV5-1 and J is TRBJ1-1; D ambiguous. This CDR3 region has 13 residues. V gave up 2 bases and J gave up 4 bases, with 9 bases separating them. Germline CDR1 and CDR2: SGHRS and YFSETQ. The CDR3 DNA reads TGCGCCAGCAGCTTAATGGGGAGCACTGAAGCTTTCTTT. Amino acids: CASSLMGSTEAFF.

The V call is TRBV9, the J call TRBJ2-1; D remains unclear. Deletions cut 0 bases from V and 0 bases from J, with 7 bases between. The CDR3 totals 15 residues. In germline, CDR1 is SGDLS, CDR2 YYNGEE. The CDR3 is CASSVESYSYNEQFF. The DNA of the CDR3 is TGTGCCAGCAGCGTAGAGAGTTACTCCTACAATGAGCAGTTCTTC.

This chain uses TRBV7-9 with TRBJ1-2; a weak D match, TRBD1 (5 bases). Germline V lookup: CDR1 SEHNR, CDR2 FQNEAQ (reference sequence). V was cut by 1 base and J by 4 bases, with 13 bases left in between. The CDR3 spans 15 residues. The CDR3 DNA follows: TGTGCCAGCAGCTTAGACGGGACTGGGAGCTATGGCTACACCTTC. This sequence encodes CASSLDGTGSYGYTF.

CDR3 bases: TGTGCCAGCAGCTTGTTTGCAACTAATGAAAAACTGTTTTTT. Its protein product is CASSLFATNEKLFF. This rearrangement joins TRBV5-6 to TRBJ1-4; D gene ambiguous. CDR3 size: 14 residues. Looked up from germline, CDR1 is SGHDT and CDR2 is YYEEEE. Trimming removed 1 base from V and 0 bases from J, with 4 bases in between.

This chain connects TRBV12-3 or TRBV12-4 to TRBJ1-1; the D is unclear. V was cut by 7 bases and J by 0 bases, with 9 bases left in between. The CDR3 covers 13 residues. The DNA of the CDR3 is TGTGCCAGCACTCAAATCATGAACACTGAAGCTTTCTTT. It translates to CASTQIMNTEAFF.

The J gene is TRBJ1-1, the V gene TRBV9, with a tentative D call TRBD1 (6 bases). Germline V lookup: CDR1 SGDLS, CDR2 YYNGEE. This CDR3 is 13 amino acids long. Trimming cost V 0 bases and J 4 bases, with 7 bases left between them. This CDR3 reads CASSVDRATEAFF. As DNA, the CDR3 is TGTGCCAGCAGCGTAGACAGGGCCACTGAAGCTTTCTTT.

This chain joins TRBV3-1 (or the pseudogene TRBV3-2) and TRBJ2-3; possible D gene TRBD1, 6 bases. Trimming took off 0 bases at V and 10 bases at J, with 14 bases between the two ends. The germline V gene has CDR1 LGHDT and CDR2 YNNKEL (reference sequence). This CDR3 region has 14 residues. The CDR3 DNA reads TGTGCCAGCAGCCAAGATCTCTCGGACAGTTCGCAGTATTTT. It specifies CASSQDLSDSSQYF.

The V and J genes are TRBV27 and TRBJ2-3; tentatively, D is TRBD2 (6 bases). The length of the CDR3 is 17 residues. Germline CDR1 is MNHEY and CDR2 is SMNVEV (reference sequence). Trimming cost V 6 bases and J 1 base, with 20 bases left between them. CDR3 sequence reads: CASRYRNGGFRTDTQYF. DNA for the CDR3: TGTGCCAGCAGATACCGAAATGGGGGGTTCCGCACAGATACGCAGTATTTT.

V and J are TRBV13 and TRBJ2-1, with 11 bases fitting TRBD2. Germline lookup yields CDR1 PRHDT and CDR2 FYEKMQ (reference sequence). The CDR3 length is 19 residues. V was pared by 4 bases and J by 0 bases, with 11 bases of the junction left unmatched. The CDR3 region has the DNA TGTGCCAGCAGCTCCGGGTTGGTAGCGGGAGGGAGCTCCTACAATGAGCAGTTCTTC. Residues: CASSSGLVAGGSSYNEQFF.

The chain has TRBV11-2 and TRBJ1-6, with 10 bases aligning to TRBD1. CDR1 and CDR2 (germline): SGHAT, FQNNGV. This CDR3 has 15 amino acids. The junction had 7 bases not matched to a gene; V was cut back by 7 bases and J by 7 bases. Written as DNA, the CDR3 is TGTGCCAGCACCCGGGACAGGGGCGACAATTCACCCCTCCACTTT. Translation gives CASTRDRGDNSPLHF.

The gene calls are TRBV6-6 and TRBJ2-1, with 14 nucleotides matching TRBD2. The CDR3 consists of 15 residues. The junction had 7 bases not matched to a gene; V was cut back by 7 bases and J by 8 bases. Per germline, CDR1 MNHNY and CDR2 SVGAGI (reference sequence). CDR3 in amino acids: CASTKGTSGGDEQFF. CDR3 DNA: TGTGCCAGCACCAAAGGGACTAGCGGGGGTGATGAGCAGTTCTTC.

The CDR3 spells CAISGGPPRSNQPQHF. As DNA, the CDR3 is TGTGCCATCAGTGGGGGTCCCCCTAGGAGCAATCAGCCCCAGCATTTT. The chain is built from TRBV10-3 and TRBJ1-5; no firm D call. The V gene lost 4 bases and the J gene lost 1 base, with 14 bases spanning the gap. The CDR3 consists of 16 residues. From germline, CDR1 is ENHRY and CDR2 SYGVKD.

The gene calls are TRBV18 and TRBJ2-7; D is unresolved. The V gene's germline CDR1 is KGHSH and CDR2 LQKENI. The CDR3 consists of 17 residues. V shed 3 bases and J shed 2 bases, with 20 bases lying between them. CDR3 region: CASSPPPARILTYEQYF. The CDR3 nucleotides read TGTGCCAGCTCACCTCCCCCGGCCAGGATACTAACCTACGAGCAGTACTTC.

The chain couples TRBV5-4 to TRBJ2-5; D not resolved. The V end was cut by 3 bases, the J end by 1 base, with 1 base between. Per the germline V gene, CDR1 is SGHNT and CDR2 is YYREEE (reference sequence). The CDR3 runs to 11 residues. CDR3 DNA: TGTGCCAGCAGCTCCCAAGAGACCCAGTACTTC. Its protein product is CASSSQETQYF.

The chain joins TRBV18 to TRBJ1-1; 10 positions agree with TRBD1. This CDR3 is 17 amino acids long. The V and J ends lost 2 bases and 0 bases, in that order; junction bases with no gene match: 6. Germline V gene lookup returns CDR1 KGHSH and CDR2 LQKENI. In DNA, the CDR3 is TGTGCCAGCTCACCATTTACGGGACAGGGGATGAACACTGAAGCTTTCTTT. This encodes CASSPFTGQGMNTEAFF.

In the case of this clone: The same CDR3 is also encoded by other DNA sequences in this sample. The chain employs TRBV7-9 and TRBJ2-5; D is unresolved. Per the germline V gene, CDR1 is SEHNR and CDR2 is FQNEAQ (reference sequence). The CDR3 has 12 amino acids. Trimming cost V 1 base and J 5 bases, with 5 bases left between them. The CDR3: CASSLVGETQYF. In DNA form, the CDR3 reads TGTGCCAGCAGCTTAGTAGGCGAGACCCAGTACTTC.

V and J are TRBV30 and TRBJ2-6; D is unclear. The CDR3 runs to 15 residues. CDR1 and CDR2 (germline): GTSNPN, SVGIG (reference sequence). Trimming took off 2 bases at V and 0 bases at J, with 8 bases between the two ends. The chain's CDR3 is CAWSQAPSGANVLTF. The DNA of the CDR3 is TGTGCCTGGAGTCAAGCGCCCTCTGGGGCCAACGTCCTGACTTTC.

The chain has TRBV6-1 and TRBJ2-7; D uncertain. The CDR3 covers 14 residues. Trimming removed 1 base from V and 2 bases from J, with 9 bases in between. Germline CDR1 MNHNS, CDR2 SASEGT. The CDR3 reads CASSEGGNTYEQYF. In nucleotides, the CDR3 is TGTGCCAGCAGTGAAGGGGGTAACACCTACGAGCAGTACTTC.

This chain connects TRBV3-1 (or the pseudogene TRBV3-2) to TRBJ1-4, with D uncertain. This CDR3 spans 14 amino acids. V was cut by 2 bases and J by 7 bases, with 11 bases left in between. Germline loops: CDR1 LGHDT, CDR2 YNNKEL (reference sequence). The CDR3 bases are TGTGCCAGCAGCCAACAGGTTTCGGGTGAAAAACTGTTTTTT. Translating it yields CASSQQVSGEKLFF.